The present T cell receptor (beta chain) was sequenced within a study of cytomegalovirus exposure and HLA in healthy donors. The overall study: The Caucasian-associated ancestry cluster held roughly 78% of roughly 370 genotyped donors.

Trimming took 5 bases from V and 2 from J, leaving 9 bases between them. Germline CDR1 reads SGHRS; CDR2 reads YFSETQ. CDR3 length: 13 residues. A note on this clone: Its antigen is unidentified.

When sampled, the donors appeared nominally healthy, though they likely had unrecorded immune exposures. Use of 60 Vbeta and 13 Jbeta primers characterized the PCR. Sequenced by immunoSEQ multiplex PCR; TCRdb stores in-frame clones only, minus some. The table shows more than 120,000 clones, with 70% to 80% occurring only once. General study results and limits: Most TCR sequences were rare, but some public TCRs occurred in many donors. Analysis was performed later, and it showed HLA-associated TCR beta chains to be more clonally expanded than equally common others.

Sample: PBMCs. The TCR was taken from a woman in her thirties or forties in good health and CMV-seropositive. This chain joins TRBV5-1 and TRBJ2-3; TRBD1 might be the D (5 bases). Here the CDR3 reads CASRPTDTDTQYF. In DNA form, the CDR3 reads TGCGCCAGCAGACCGACAGACACAGATACGCAGTATTTT.